This TCR beta chain was sequenced during a study of T cell repertoires in cytomegalovirus infection. About the study: Indications came from public TCR beta signatures; they pointed to CMV infection and to a matching HLA type.

The CDR3 covers 13 residues. Trimming cost V 4 bases and J 6 bases, with 11 bases left between them. CDR1 SGHTA and CDR2 FQGNSA come from the germline V gene. TCRdb re-derived calls from the reads in MiXCR, one entry per CDR3 protein. Of around 230,000 distinct CDR3 sequences in the sample, 6.5% are singletons; the top ten hold roughly 6.5%. In this sample, this clonotype turned up many times. The sequenced sample consisted of PBMCs. The clonotype comes from a human donor in good health (CMV status not recorded). Some clones in this sample may be carry-over from other donors' samples. The V gene is TRBV7-2, the J gene TRBJ2-3; TRBD1 might be the D (6 bases). As DNA, the CDR3 is TGTGCCAGCAGCTCGGGACATTCGGATACGCAGTATTTT. It translates to CASSSGHSDTQYF.